A selection of T cell receptor beta chains follows, all from one sample in a study of immune heterogeneity within non-small cell lung tumors. TCRdb fed the multiplex PCR reads into MiXCR, producing one record per CDR3 protein. The table shows 12,000 or so distinct CDR3 sequences, with 25% to 30% occurring only once. The sample consisted of lung tumor tissue. These TCRs come from a man in his fifties or sixties with non-small cell lung cancer. The CDR3 runs from the conserved cysteine through the conserved F or W. D genes are given only for firm matches. A clone size is listed for some rows: how often the clone was seen (once, few, many), or a class if it is expanded.

TRBJ1-1	medium-sized	NA	TRBV5-1	CASSLQGLHTEAFF	TGCGCCAGCAGCTTACAGGGACTGCACACTGAAGCTTTCTTT
TRBJ1-2	medium-sized	NA	TRBV2	CASSEAGYGYTF	TGTGCCAGCAGTGAAGCCGGGTATGGCTACACCTTC
TRBJ1-1	NA	NA	TRBV30	CAWSDTLGTEAFF	TGTGCCTGGTCGGACACTCTTGGGACTGAAGCTTTCTTT
TRBJ1-6	NA	NA	TRBV20-1	CSASRPNSPLHF	TGCAGTGCTAGCAGGCCTAATTCACCCCTCCACTTT
TRBJ1-5	few	NA	TRBV7-3	CASSLKFEGKPKNNQPQHF	TGTGCCAGCAGCTTAAAGTTCGAGGGAAAACCAAAAAACAATCAGCCCCAGCATTTT
TRBJ1-2	medium-sized	TRBD1	TRBV18	CASSPQGAQGYTF	TGTGCCAGCTCACCGCAGGGGGCGCAGGGCTACACCTTC
TRBJ2-2	many	NA	TRBV19	CASSIGSIIGTGELFF	TGTGCCAGTAGTATAGGGTCCATCATTGGAACCGGGGAGCTGTTTTTT
TRBJ2-7	medium-sized	NA	TRBV20-1	CSANDGPSYEQYF	TGCAGTGCTAATGATGGGCCCTCCTACGAGCAGTACTTC
TRBJ2-3	NA	TRBD1	TRBV24-1	CAKSDHDRGLGTDTQYF	TGTGCCAAAAGTGACCACGACAGGGGGCTGGGCACAGATACGCAGTATTTT
TRBJ1-4	NA	TRBD1	TRBV7-9	CASSSPPDRATNEKLFF	TGTGCCAGCAGCTCACCTCCCGACAGGGCAACTAATGAAAAACTGTTTTTT
TRBJ2-7	NA	TRBD2	TRBV7-9	CASSFGGRAYEQYF	TGTGCCAGCAGCTTTGGCGGGAGGGCCTACGAGCAGTACTTC
TRBJ2-5	NA	NA	TRBV9	CASSSYGGLETQYF	TGTGCCAGCAGCTCCTACGGAGGGTTAGAGACCCAGTACTTC
TRBJ2-7	medium-sized	TRBD2	TRBV2	CASRGTSGSAYEQYF	TGTGCCAGCAGGGGGACTAGCGGGAGTGCCTACGAGCAGTACTTC
TRBJ2-1	NA	TRBD2	TRBV3-1	CASSLGLAGGLFGNEQFF	TGTGCCAGCAGCCTAGGACTAGCGGGGGGCCTCTTCGGAAATGAGCAGTTCTTC
TRBJ1-2	medium-sized	NA	TRBV30	CAWSAGNYGYTF	TGTGCCTGGAGTGCAGGGAACTATGGCTACACCTTC
TRBJ2-1	NA	TRBD2	TRBV6-1	CASSEGSGGQDQQFF	TGTGCCAGCAGTGAGGGATCGGGAGGGCAGGATCAGCAGTTCTTC
TRBJ1-2	NA	NA	TRBV2	CASSDRGVLGYTF	TGTGCCAGCAGTGATCGGGGAGTTCTTGGCTACACCTTC
TRBJ2-5	few	TRBD1	TRBV5-4	CASSSWTGLKTQYF	TGTGCCAGCAGCTCCTGGACAGGGTTAAAGACCCAGTACTTC
TRBJ2-1	many	TRBD2	TRBV6-1	CASRTSGRDEQFF	TGTGCCAGCAGGACTAGCGGGAGGGATGAGCAGTTCTTC
TRBJ2-7	medium-sized	NA	TRBV27	CASSSQNSYEQYF	TGTGCCAGCAGTAGTCAGAACTCCTACGAGCAGTACTTC
TRBJ2-2	medium-sized	NA	TRBV24-1	CATSATSNTGELFF	TGTGCCACCAGTGCTACTAGCAACACCGGGGAGCTGTTTTTT
TRBJ2-1	medium-sized	TRBD1	TRBV20-1	CSARDPLGTGFSEQFF	TGCAGTGCTAGAGATCCCCTCGGGACAGGGTTTAGTGAGCAGTTCTTC
TRBJ1-2	NA	TRBD1	TRBV7-9	CASSWGTGSNYGYTF	TGTGCCAGCAGCTGGGGGACAGGATCAAACTATGGCTACACCTTC
TRBJ2-6	NA	NA	TRBV5-1	CASSLAPRREETGSSGANVLSF	TGCGCCAGCAGCTTGGCACCCAGGCGGGAAGAGACAGGTAGCTCTGGGGCCAACGTCCTGAGTTTC
TRBJ1-5	many	NA	TRBV6-1	CASSEEVASNQPQHF	TGTGCCAGCAGTGAAGAGGTGGCCAGCAATCAGCCCCAGCATTTT
TRBJ1-4	NA	NA	TRBV14	CANSQERSPREKLFF	TGTGCCAACAGCCAAGAACGAAGTCCGAGGGAAAAACTGTTTTTT
TRBJ2-7	many	NA	TRBV29-1	CSVDLSGVGEQYF	TGCAGCGTTGACTTGTCGGGAGTTGGCGAGCAGTACTTC
TRBJ2-3	NA	TRBD2	TRBV5-4	CASSYLTSGSTDSQYF	TGTGCCAGCAGCTATCTCACTAGCGGGAGCACAGATTCGCAGTATTTT
TRBJ2-1	many	TRBD2	TRBV2	CASSDGRAGVEQFF	TGTGCCAGCAGTGACGGGAGGGCCGGGGTTGAGCAGTTCTTC
TRBJ2-1	medium-sized	TRBD2	TRBV19	CASSIDIGRADEQFF	TGTGCCAGTAGTATAGATATCGGGAGGGCCGATGAGCAGTTCTTC
TRBJ2-2	medium-sized	NA	TRBV18	CASSRPDTGELFF	TGTGCCAGCTCACGTCCAGACACCGGGGAGCTGTTTTTT
TRBJ2-5	NA	TRBD2	TRBV6-1	CASSGTSGGALQETQYF	TGTGCCAGCAGTGGAACTAGCGGGGGGGCCTTGCAAGAGACCCAGTACTTC
TRBJ2-7	medium-sized	NA	TRBV5-8	CASSSGRPADEQYF	TGTGCCAGCAGCTCGGGACGGCCGGCCGACGAGCAGTACTTC
TRBJ2-7	medium-sized	NA	TRBV15	CVTSRDPAGVIGYEQYF	TGTGTCACCAGCAGAGATCCTGCAGGGGTTATTGGGTACGAGCAGTACTTC
TRBJ2-3	few	TRBD2	TRBV13	CASWGGVGDTQYF	TGTGCCTCCTGGGGAGGGGTCGGGGATACGCAGTATTTT
TRBJ2-1	NA	TRBD2	TRBV3-1	CASSRSGGTYNEQFF	TGTGCCAGCAGTCGTAGCGGGGGAACCTACAATGAGCAGTTCTTC
TRBJ2-7	medium-sized	TRBD2	TRBV27	CASSPRLAGVYEQYF	TGTGCCAGCAGTCCCCGACTAGCGGGGGTTTACGAGCAGTACTTC
TRBJ1-2	NA	NA	TRBV7-3	CASSLKRGDGYTF	TGTGCCAGCAGCTTAAAACGGGGGGATGGCTACACCTTC
TRBJ1-1	few	NA	TRBV18	CASSPYRDTEAFF	TGTGCCAGCTCACCTTACAGGGACACTGAAGCTTTCTTT
TRBJ1-2	medium-sized	TRBD1	TRBV28	CASSLWTGGSYGYTF	TGTGCCAGCAGTCTGTGGACAGGGGGCAGCTATGGCTACACCTTC
TRBJ2-6	NA	NA	TRBV5-1	CASSEGSGANVLTF	TGCGCCAGCAGCGAGGGGTCTGGGGCCAACGTCCTGACTTTC
TRBJ1-6	many	NA	TRBV5-1	CASSFIGPWWSYNSPLHF	TGCGCCAGCAGCTTTATAGGACCCTGGTGGTCCTATAATTCACCCCTCCACTTT
TRBJ1-1	few	TRBD1	TRBV28	CASSEQGAKNTEAFF	TGTGCCAGCAGTGAACAGGGGGCGAAGAACACTGAAGCTTTCTTT